These T cell receptor beta chains were read from a single sample in a study of blood T cell repertoires in COVID-19. TCRdb keeps only in-frame clones here, not all; method: immunoSEQ multiplex PCR. The table includes approximately 200,000 clones, around 79% detected once. Sequencing was carried out using peripheral blood. The receptors originated from a woman in her forties with COVID-19, enrolled during active disease. The conserved cysteine and the conserved F or W are not part of the CDR3 here. Each record gives: V gene, J gene, CDR3 protein.

TRBV7-2	TRBJ2-7	ASSLDGVSSYEQY
TRBV9	TRBJ1-3	ASSARGTGNTIY
TRBV5-1	TRBJ2-7	ASSRDRDYEQY
TRBV28	TRBJ1-5	ASSLQGGTRQPQH
TRBV27	TRBJ2-1	ASRNTGPDEQF
TRBV10-1	TRBJ1-4	ASSPSIGTGNEKLF
TRBV10-2	TRBJ2-3	ASRLTSGGGDTQY
TRBV19	TRBJ1-3	ASSTGHHSGNTIY
TRBV6-5	TRBJ1-3	ASSYGTGPPGNTIY
TRBV5-4	TRBJ2-7	ASSLDSPYEQY
TRBV19	TRBJ2-7	ASSIRRPSYEQY
TRBV19	TRBJ2-2	ASKRGGFSNTGELF
TRBV27	TRBJ1-2	ASSFGDRESYT
TRBV5-4	TRBJ1-1	ASSLEASPGQGDTEAF
TRBV6-1	TRBJ2-1	ASSALLARVYNEQF
TRBV7-3	TRBJ2-2	ASSLRGRNTGELF
TRBV11-2	TRBJ2-1	ASSLGTAPYNEQF
TRBV11-2	TRBJ1-4	ASTPPGTGGEKLF
TRBV6-5	TRBJ2-7	ASSYGYREGYEQY
TRBV12-3/TRBV12-4	TRBJ1-2	ASSLQALYGYT
TRBV6-6	TRBJ2-7	ASSRSSEQY
TRBV11-3	TRBJ2-7	ASSPSGNYEQY
TRBV7-9	TRBJ2-5	ASSSEGWTGGVETQY
TRBV6-5	TRBJ1-1	ASSYSGTPGTEAF